This TCR beta chain is drawn from a study of shared clonotypes between healthy human individuals. Study findings and constraints: Represented diversity, genetic and exposure-history alike, was limited by few donors.

In this sample, this clone turned up a few times. Its antigen is unidentified. Healthy adults negative for HIV, lacking recent acute infections or vaccinations, served as donors. CD4+ cells yielded CD45RA+ naive and CD45RA-negative memory subsets. It was 150 to 200 ng DNA, about 30,000 T cell genomes, that sorted-subset replicate PCRs used. Produced via immunoSEQ multiplex PCR; TCRdb's table is partial and in-frame only. Of roughly 1,000,000 clones listed, roughly 74% are singletons. With 7 bases clipped from V and 4 bases from J, the junction kept 11 bases outside the gene matches. The CDR3 totals 16 residues. Per the germline V gene, CDR1 is KGHSY and CDR2 is FQNENV.

The specimen was memory CD4+ T cells from PBMCs. This sample's subset: CD45RA-negative fraction. V usage is TRBV16 and J usage is TRBJ2-2; TRBD2 matches at 8 bases. The source is a man aged 18 to 35 in good health. Some clones in this sample may be carry-over from other donors' samples. The CDR3 coding sequence is TGTGCCAGCACCGAAGCGGGGGCTCGAGGCACCGGGGAGCTGTTTTTT. This gives the protein CASTEAGARGTGELFF.